The entry below gives a single T cell receptor beta chain sequence along with its context. This CDR3 comprises 11 residues. V was clipped by 7 bases and J by 3 bases, with 8 bases between them. From germline, CDR1 is SQVTM and CDR2 ANQGSEA. The data were obtained in a study of immune reconstitution after stem cell transplant in scleroderma. TCRdb independently ran MiXCR on the RT-PCR reads; one entry per CDR3 protein. The sample contains 1,500 to 2,000 distinct CDR3 sequences, more than 13% of which appear only once. This material was acquired before or after autologous hematopoietic stem cell transplantation (not recorded which). The V call is TRBV29-1, the J call TRBJ2-3; D unclear. The TCR was taken from a female donor with systemic sclerosis. CDR3 sequence (DNA): TGCAGCGAGGGCCAGACAGATACGCAGTATTTT. This translates into CSEGQTDTQYF.